This T cell receptor beta chain was identified in a study of T cells in Graves' hyperthyroidism and ophthalmopathy. Study results and caveats: Most clonotypes expanded in the thyroid (above 0.001) were also present in blood. A model using 13 V-J features told ophthalmopathy apart from stable hyperthyroidism.

Authors of the study amplified TCR beta CDR3 regions from RNA transcripts. Researchers ran a first-round RT-PCR on the TCR CDR3 using the HTBI primer set. TCRdb fed the multiplex PCR reads into MiXCR, producing one record per CDR3 protein. The sample gives roughly 500,000 distinct CDR3 sequences, roughly 50% of which show up once; over 15% is in the top ten. Comment on this clonotype: What it binds is unknown. Without the conserved terminal phenylalanine or tryptophan, this CDR3 likely stems from a read error. The DNA is omitted, as the CDR3 cannot be located on it reliably, and the CDR3 follows TCRdb's listing.

The CDR3 is made up of 10 amino acids, end residues included. Germline assignment: CDR1 SNHLY and CDR2 FYNNEI. The clonotype comes from an adult woman with Graves' disease, either hyperthyroidism or ophthalmopathy (not recorded which). The chain uses TRBV2 and TRBJ2-6; the table's D call of TRBD1 was not tested on the DNA. Specimen: peripheral blood or thyroid tissue (not recorded which). The CDR3 region is CASRAAGHSY.